These T cell receptor beta chains were read from a single sample in a study of blood T cell repertoires in COVID-19. The assay was immunoSEQ multiplex PCR, and TCRdb's table has in-frame clones only and misses some. The sample carries 170,000 or so clones, more than 85% recorded once. The sequenced sample consisted of peripheral blood. Receptors were obtained from a man aged 50-59 years with acute or convalescent COVID-19. CDR3s include the opening cysteine and the closing phenylalanine or tryptophan. D genes are given only for firm matches. The listing skips clone size in some rows; elsewhere it reads once, few, many or a size class.

TRBV7-9	TRBJ1-2	NA	once	CASSLDAGRYGYTF	TGTGCCAGCAGCTTAGACGCAGGGCGCTATGGCTACACCTTC
TRBV19	TRBJ2-3	NA	NA	CASRPPGTTDTQYF	TGTGCCAGTAGGCCCCCGGGAACCACAGATACGCAGTATTTT
TRBV7-9	TRBJ2-2	TRBD2	NA	CASSSTVAGAGELFF	TGTGCCAGCAGCTCAACCGTAGCGGGGGCCGGGGAGCTGTTTTTT
TRBV19	TRBJ2-2	TRBD2	NA	CASRRTRPNTGELFF	TGTGCCAGTAGGCGGACTAGACCGAACACCGGGGAGCTGTTTTTT
TRBV3-1/TRBV3-2	TRBJ1-4	TRBD1	NA	CASSQTGAYNEKLFF	TGTGCCAGCAGCCAAACAGGGGCCTATAATGAAAAACTGTTTTTT
TRBV6-1	TRBJ1-1	NA	NA	CASSDPGLQAFF	TGTGCCAGCAGTGACCCAGGGCTTCAAGCTTTCTTT
TRBV4-1	TRBJ2-7	TRBD1	NA	CASSLHPGQGDDEQYF	TGCGCCAGCAGCCTCCATCCGGGACAGGGAGACGACGAGCAGTACTTC
TRBV7-2	TRBJ1-1	NA	NA	CASSLSTGLNTEAFF	TGTGCCAGCAGCTTAAGTACAGGACTGAACACTGAAGCTTTCTTT
TRBV18	TRBJ1-1	TRBD1	NA	CASSPRQGRRTEAFF	TGTGCCAGCTCACCCAGACAGGGTCGACGAACTGAAGCTTTCTTT
TRBV7-9	TRBJ2-1	NA	NA	CASSGWGDNEQFF	TGTGCCAGCAGCGGATGGGGGGACAATGAGCAGTTCTTC
TRBV3-1/TRBV3-2	TRBJ2-2	NA	NA	CASSQESSRRHTGELFF	TGTGCCAGCAGCCAAGAAAGTTCTAGAAGGCACACCGGGGAGCTGTTTTTT
TRBV6-5	TRBJ2-7	TRBD2	NA	CASSYSSSGNYEQYF	TGTGCCAGCAGTTACTCGTCTAGCGGGAACTACGAGCAGTACTTC
TRBV13	TRBJ2-1	TRBD2	NA	CASSTRLAGGYNEQFF	TGTGCCAGCAGCACCAGACTAGCGGGAGGGTACAATGAGCAGTTCTTC
TRBV5-3	TRBJ2-3	TRBD1	NA	CARSLDRGELTDTQYF	TGTGCCAGAAGCCTAGACAGGGGGGAACTCACAGATACGCAGTATTTT
TRBV28	TRBJ1-1	NA	NA	CASSFPPKLNTEAFF	TGTGCCAGCAGTTTTCCCCCTAAGCTGAACACTGAAGCTTTCTTT
TRBV13	TRBJ1-6	NA	NA	CASSPLVTVYNSPLHF	TGTGCCAGCAGCCCCCTAGTGACAGTCTATAATTCACCCCTCCACTTT
TRBV10-3	TRBJ2-1	TRBD2	NA	CAIKPKLAGDGEQFF	TGTGCCATCAAACCCAAACTAGCGGGAGACGGTGAGCAGTTCTTC
TRBV7-7	TRBJ2-5	NA	NA	CASSFGTGETQYF	TGTGCTAGCAGCTTCGGTACAGGGGAGACCCAGTACTTC
TRBV3-1/TRBV3-2	TRBJ2-5	NA	NA	CASSLGVSGETQYF	TGTGCCAGCAGCCTAGGGGTATCGGGAGAGACCCAGTACTTC
TRBV6-6	TRBJ2-2	TRBD1	NA	CASSYHGQERTGELFF	TGTGCCAGCAGTTATCACGGACAGGAGAGAACCGGGGAGCTGTTTTTT
TRBV19	TRBJ2-1	TRBD2	few	CASSITSGTYNEQFF	TGTGCCAGTAGTATAACTAGCGGAACCTACAATGAGCAGTTCTTC
TRBV24-1	TRBJ2-6	NA	NA	CATAPRATGANVLTF	TGTGCCACCGCGCCGAGGGCGACTGGGGCCAACGTCCTGACTTTC
TRBV11-2	TRBJ2-2	NA	NA	CASSLWRNTGELFF	TGTGCCAGCAGCTTATGGAGGAACACCGGGGAGCTGTTTTTT
TRBV10-3	TRBJ1-5	NA	few	CAISGGNQPQHF	TGTGCCATCAGCGGGGGTAATCAGCCCCAGCATTTT
TRBV7-6	TRBJ1-5	NA	NA	CASSQGQNKPQHF	TGTGCCAGCAGCCAAGGACAGAACAAGCCCCAGCATTTT
TRBV7-9	TRBJ1-5	TRBD1	NA	CASSFGPRDRAYQPQHF	TGTGCCAGCAGCTTTGGCCCCCGGGACAGGGCGTATCAGCCCCAGCATTTT
TRBV5-1	TRBJ1-3	NA	few	CASSPGTSGNTIYF	TGCGCCAGCAGCCCCGGGACATCTGGAAACACCATATATTTT
TRBV19	TRBJ2-5	TRBD1	NA	CASSADRGETQYF	TGTGCCAGTAGTGCGGACAGGGGAGAGACCCAGTACTTC
TRBV5-4	TRBJ1-2	TRBD1	NA	CASSLGPTGDGYTF	TGTGCCAGCAGCTTGGGCCCGACAGGGGATGGCTACACCTTC